These 15 T cell receptor beta chains originate from one sample sequenced in a study of T cells in Graves' hyperthyroidism and ophthalmopathy. TCR beta CDR3 regions were amplified from RNA transcripts. TCR CDR3 underwent first-round RT-PCR with the HTBI primer set. TCRdb ran MiXCR on the multiplex PCR reads and lists one entry per CDR3 protein. The sample shows a few hundred thousand distinct CDR3 sequences, around 15% of them seen only once. Input material: blood. These receptors were taken from a woman under 30 with Graves' hyperthyroidism.

The chain employs TRBV20-1 and TRBJ1-2, with TRBD1 matching over 8 bases. CDR1 and CDR2 from the germline V gene are DFQATT and SNEGSKA (reference sequence). V dropped 5 bases and J dropped 7; count of bases not matched to a gene: 15. The CDR3 is made up of 15 amino acids. This chain's CDR3 is CSASPFDRGAAGYTF. The CDR3 region has the DNA TGCAGTGCTTCTCCTTTCGACAGGGGCGCAGCTGGCTACACCTTC.

In its sample, this clonotype was seen many times. J is TRBJ2-3 and V is TRBV10-1, with D perhaps given as TRBD1 or TRBD2 (5 bases each). CDR3 size: 15 residues. Trimming pared 3 bases from V and 2 bases from J, leaving 12 bases between. Germline V gene sequence: CDR1 WNHNN, CDR2 SYGVQD (reference sequence). CDR3 in amino acids: CASSDPGPYTDTQYF. CDR3 coding DNA: TGCGCCAGCAGTGACCCGGGACCATACACAGATACGCAGTATTTT.

This clonotype has at least ten counts. The chain combines TRBV2 with TRBJ1-1; weak D call: TRBD1 (6 bases). The germline V and J ends were trimmed by 6 bases and 6 bases, with 14 bases remaining between them. The CDR3 is 13 residues long. The V gene's germline CDR1 is SNHLY and CDR2 FYNNEI. CDR3 sequence reads: CASRRGEGPEAFF. In nucleotides, the CDR3 is TGTGCCAGCAGGAGGGGGGAGGGCCCTGAAGCTTTCTTT.

The rearrangement uses TRBV20-1 and TRBJ2-1, with 8 nucleotides matching TRBD2. Trimming removed 5 bases from V and 8 bases from J; junction bases left unmatched: 5. Germline CDR1 is DFQATT and CDR2 is SNEGSKA (reference sequence). There are 12 residues in the CDR3. The CDR3 region has the DNA TGCAGTGCTTCCGGGAGGGCCCATGAGCAGTTCTTC. It translates to CSASGRAHEQFF.

This clonotype was observed at least ten times. The chain recombines TRBV15 with TRBJ2-7; tentative D call: TRBD2 (5 bases). The CDR3 covers 13 residues. Per germline, CDR1 LNHNV and CDR2 YYDKDF (reference sequence). Trimming took off 0 bases at V and 6 bases at J, with 9 bases between the two ends. CDR3 amino acids: CATSRDGRGEQYF. The CDR3 DNA sequence: TGTGCCACCAGCAGAGATGGCCGGGGCGAGCAGTACTTC. The full variable domain, rest sourced from reference TRBV15 and TRBJ2-7, is DAMVIQNPRYQVTQFGKPVTLSCSQTLNHNVMYWYQQKSSQAPKLLFHYYDKDFNNEADTPDNFQSRRPNTSFCFLDIRSPGLGDTAMYLCATSRDGRGEQYFGPGTRLTVT.

At least ten counts were recorded for this clonotype. The J gene is TRBJ2-5, the V gene TRBV2, with TRBD2 matching 9 bases. Germline values: CDR1 SNHLY, CDR2 FYNNEI. The CDR3 is made up of 14 amino acids. V lost 2 bases and J lost 4; bases outside the gene matches: 2. CDR3 region: CASSEFSGRETQYF. As DNA, the CDR3 is TGTGCCAGCAGTGAATTTAGCGGGAGAGAGACCCAGTACTTC.

Many counts were recorded for this clonotype. The chain joins TRBV6-2 or TRBV6-3 to TRBJ2-3; 10 bases are a match to TRBD2. The CDR3 extends over 15 amino acids. Germline CDR1 MNHEY, CDR2 SVGEGT. V lost 6 bases and J lost 2; bases outside the gene matches: 5. The CDR3 reads CASRPGLADTDTQYF. The CDR3 DNA reads TGTGCCAGCAGACCCGGACTAGCGGACACAGATACGCAGTATTTT.

This clonotype has a count of ten or more. The chain combines TRBV6-5 with TRBJ1-5; D unresolved. The CDR3 length is 16 residues. CDR1 and CDR2 (germline): MNHEY, SVGAGI. Trimming stripped 1 base from V and 1 base from J, with 11 bases between. The CDR3 region has the DNA TGTGCCAGCAGTTACTTAGGATCGAGGAGCAATCAGCCCCAGCATTTT. It specifies CASSYLGSRSNQPQHF.

This clonotype was seen many times. The chain employs TRBV28 and TRBJ1-5; a possible D gene is TRBD1 (5 bases). Trimming cost V 6 bases and J 5 bases, with 11 bases left between them. CDR3 length: 13 amino acids. Germline V gives CDR1 MDHEN, CDR2 SYDVKM. As DNA, the CDR3 is TGTGCCAGCAGGGGCAGGGTCGATCAGCCCCAGCATTTT. Translation gives CASRGRVDQPQHF.

This clonotype has at least ten counts. CDR3 loop: CASSSGQGRGYTF. The CDR3 DNA reads as TGTGCCAGCAGTTCGGGACAGGGGCGAGGCTACACCTTC. The rearrangement links TRBV2 to TRBJ1-2; 10 positions match TRBD1. The ends lost 5 bases at V and 8 bases at J; junction bases unmatched: 5. This CDR3 region has 13 residues. Germline-derived CDR1 and CDR2 are SNHLY and FYNNEI.

This clonotype occurred a few times. The chain combines TRBV9 with TRBJ2-1; perhaps TRBD2 as D (6 bases). The CDR3 is made up of 12 amino acids. Per germline, CDR1 SGDLS and CDR2 YYNGEE. The V and J ends lost 3 bases and 8 bases respectively, with 9 bases between them. The chain's CDR3 is CASSGTMDEQFF. The CDR3 DNA sequence: TGTGCCAGCAGCGGGACTATGGATGAGCAGTTCTTC.

This clonotype has a count of ten or more. The genes are TRBV10-3 and TRBJ2-7, with TRBD2 matching 7 bases. V was clipped by 3 bases and J by 7 bases; unmatched bases: 15. The CDR3 contains 16 residues. In germline, CDR1 is ENHRY, CDR2 SYGVKD. The DNA of the CDR3 is TGTGCCATCAGTGAATGGGCGGAGGGACTCGGGAGGGAGCAGTACTTC. Its translation: CAISEWAEGLGREQYF.

The chain has TRBV7-2 and TRBJ2-1; D call uncertain. This CDR3 has 15 residues. The germline CDR1 and CDR2 sequences are SGHTA and FQGNSA. The germline V and J ends were trimmed by 1 base and 2 bases, with 9 bases remaining between them. The CDR3 DNA is TGTGCCAGCAGCTTAGGTGGGCCTACCTACAATGAGCAGTTCTTC. Amino acid sequence: CASSLGGPTYNEQFF. Supplemented by reference TRBV7-2 and TRBJ2-1, the full variable domain reads GAGVSQSPSNKVTEKGKDVELRCDPISGHTALYWYRQSLGQGLEFLIYFQGNSAPDKSGLPSDRFSAERTGGSVSTLTIQRTQQEDSAVYLCASSLGGPTYNEQFFGPGTRLTVL.

The chain carries TRBV24-1 and TRBJ2-3, with D perhaps TRBD2 (6 bases). This CDR3 has 11 amino acids. V dropped 7 bases and J dropped 6 bases, with 7 bases sitting between them. Germline lookup yields CDR1 KGHDR and CDR2 SFDVKD. Written as DNA, the CDR3 is TGTGCCACCAGGCTAGCGGATACGCAGTATTTT. Protein sequence: CATRLADTQYF.

There are a few counts of this clonotype. V gene TRBV5-1 combines with J gene TRBJ2-1; possible D gene TRBD2, 6 bases. V lost 0 bases to trimming and J lost 3 bases, with 13 bases between them. Germline V CDR1 and CDR2: SGHRS, YFSETQ. This CDR3 has 16 amino acids. CDR3 bases: TGCGCCAGCAGCTTGGTTGACGGGAGCAACTACAATGAGCAGTTCTTC. Amino acids: CASSLVDGSNYNEQFF.